Below are 28 T cell receptor beta chains sequenced from a single sample in a study of somatic mutations in cytotoxic T cells in rheumatoid arthritis. The method was immunoSEQ multiplex PCR; TCRdb's version includes in-frame clones alone and lacks a portion of them. The sample has about 16,000 clones; less than 90% are singletons. Sequencing was performed on CD8+ T cells sorted from blood. Receptors were obtained from an adult with rheumatoid arthritis.

The DNA for the CDR3 is TGTGCCAGCACAGGGGGGGACATAAGCACAGATACGCAGTATTTT. Amino acids: CASTGGDISTDTQYF. This chain links TRBV9 with TRBJ2-3, with D possibly called TRBD1 or TRBD2 (7 bases each). This CDR3 region has 15 residues. The V and J ends lost 6 bases and 0 bases respectively, with 14 bases between them. Germline CDR1 reads SGDLS; CDR2 reads YYNGEE.

This clone was recorded a few times. In nucleotides, the CDR3 is TGTGCCAGCAGCGTAGGGACAGGCAACTTGAACACTGAAGCTTTCTTT. This sequence encodes CASSVGTGNLNTEAFF. The chain couples TRBV9 to TRBJ1-1; 7 bases are a match to TRBD1. In germline, CDR1 is SGDLS, CDR2 YYNGEE. The V segment lost 0 bases and the J segment 0 bases; nucleotides outside the gene matches: 5. The CDR3 runs 16 residues. Using reference TRBV9 and TRBJ1-1 for the parts outside the CDR3, the full variable domain is DSGVTQTPKHLITATGQRVTLRCSPRSGDLSVYWYQQSLDQGLQFLIQYYNGEERAKGNILERFSAQQFPDLHSELNLSSLELGDSALYFCASSVGTGNLNTEAFFGQGTRLTVV.

J is TRBJ2-3 and V is TRBV9; 8 positions match TRBD2. This CDR3 is built from 15 residues. Germline V gives CDR1 SGDLS, CDR2 YYNGEE. J gave up 5 bases and V 4 bases, and 9 bases lay outside the gene matches. Here the CDR3 DNA reads TGTGCCAGCAGCCCCACGGGGGGGGGAGGAGATACGCAGTATTTT. Amino acids: CASSPTGGGGDTQYF.

This sequence joins TRBV27 and TRBJ2-5; D perhaps matches TRBD1 (5 bases). This CDR3 has 14 amino acids. The V end was cut by 5 bases, the J end by 5 bases, with 15 bases between. Germline V lookup: CDR1 MNHEY, CDR2 SMNVEV (reference sequence). The CDR3: CASSPIGARETQYF. The CDR3 DNA is TGTGCCAGCAGTCCCATAGGGGCTCGGGAGACCCAGTACTTC.

The rearrangement joins TRBV25-1 to TRBJ1-4; TRBD1 is a possible D gene (6 bases). CDR1 MGHDK and CDR2 SYGVNS come from the germline V gene. Trimming pared 1 base from V and 8 bases from J, leaving 17 bases between. The CDR3 length is 16 residues. CDR3 sequence (DNA): TGTGCCAGCAGTGAATTCTCCAGGGGAGTGGAGGAAAAACTGTTTTTT. This encodes CASSEFSRGVEEKLFF. The complete variable domain, with remaining parts taken from reference TRBV25-1 and TRBJ1-4, reads EADIYQTPRYLVIGTGKKITLECSQTMGHDKMYWYQQDPGMELHLIHYSYGVNSTEKGDLSSESTVSRIRTEHFPLTLESARPSHTSQYLCASSEFSRGVEEKLFFGSGTQLSVL.

This rearrangement joins TRBV10-1 to TRBJ2-7, with D possibly being TRBD1 (6 bases). The CDR3 contains 12 residues. The germline CDR1 and CDR2 sequences are WNHNN and SYGVQD (reference sequence). V was trimmed by 6 bases and J by 2 bases, leaving 8 bases between them. The CDR3 loop reads CASRQGTYEQYF. CDR3 DNA: TGCGCCAGCAGGCAGGGGACCTACGAGCAGTACTTC.

This clone occurred a few times. The V and J genes are TRBV5-6 and TRBJ2-5, with 13 bases matching TRBD2. V dropped 4 bases and J dropped 1; count of bases not matched to a gene: 4. CDR1 is SGHDT and CDR2 is YYEEEE in the germline V gene. The CDR3 contains 16 residues. The CDR3 region is CASSPWTSGGQETQYF. For the CDR3, the DNA is TGTGCCAGCAGCCCCTGGACTAGCGGGGGCCAAGAGACCCAGTACTTC.

As concerns this clone: Germline is not matched at one junction end, which may reflect a read error. The CDR3 DNA reads as TGTGCCATCAGTGCTAGCGGGGGGCACCGGGGAGCTGTTTTT. Its translation is CAISASGGHRGAVF. The rearrangement joins TRBV10-3 to TRBJ2-2, with 11 bases lining up with TRBD2. This CDR3 region has 14 residues. Germline CDR1 and CDR2: ENHRY and SYGVKD.

The chain has TRBV7-9 and TRBJ1-1, with a tentative D call TRBD1 (5 bases). This CDR3 has 15 amino acids. V shed 4 bases and J shed 2 bases, with 14 bases lying between them. Germline V gene sequence: CDR1 SEHNR, CDR2 FQNEAQ (reference sequence). The CDR3, as DNA: TGTGCCAGCAGCTCTGGGGCAGGAATAAACACTGAAGCTTTCTTT. It is translated as CASSSGAGINTEAFF.

The J gene is TRBJ2-3, the V gene TRBV9, with 10 bases fitting TRBD2. The trim removed 4 bases at V and 5 bases at J, leaving 7 bases unmatched. The CDR3 is 15 amino acids. Germline V gene data show CDR1 as SGDLS and CDR2 as YYNGEE. In nucleotides, the CDR3 is TGTGCCAGCAGCTACAGCGGGGGGGCTGGAGATACGCAGTATTTT. The encoded protein is CASSYSGGAGDTQYF.

DNA for the CDR3: TGTGCCAGCAGCACGCGGGACAACGTAGGGCCCCAGTACTTC. Amino acids: CASSTRDNVGPQYF. The chain uses TRBV9 and TRBJ2-5, with D perhaps assigned TRBD1 or TRBD2 (6 bases each). V lost 4 bases, J lost 9 bases, and 19 bases lay in between. Germline CDR1 and CDR2: SGDLS and YYNGEE. The CDR3 runs to 14 residues.

The chain is built from TRBV10-2 and TRBJ2-1, with a tentative D call TRBD1 (5 bases). This CDR3 has 9 residues. V was trimmed by 10 bases and J by 7 bases, leaving 5 bases between them. Germline V gene sequence: CDR1 WSHSY, CDR2 SAAADI. The chain's CDR3 is CATGNEQFF. The CDR3 DNA is TGCGCCACAGGGAATGAGCAGTTCTTC.

The CDR3 protein is CASSTLTLAGGPYEQFF. CDR3 DNA sequence: TGTGCCAGCAGCACCCTTACACTAGCGGGGGGGCCTTATGAGCAGTTCTTC. This chain links TRBV7-3 with TRBJ2-1; 13 nucleotides match TRBD2. Germline CDR1 and CDR2: SGHTA and FQGTGA. Trimming removed 5 bases from V and 8 bases from J; junction bases left unmatched: 12. This CDR3 has 17 amino acids. Supplemented by reference TRBV7-3 and TRBJ2-1, the full variable domain reads GAGVSQTPSNKVTEKGKYVELRCDPISGHTALYWYRQSLGQGPEFLIYFQGTGAADDSGLPNDRFFAVRPEGSVSTLKIQRTERGDSAVYLCASSTLTLAGGPYEQFFGPGTRLTVL.

Only one count was recorded for this clone. The J gene is TRBJ2-2, the V gene TRBV29-1; D gene uncertain. The CDR3 loop spans 16 amino acids. The V gene lost 4 bases and the J gene lost 0 bases, with 15 bases spanning the gap. Germline CDR1 is SQVTM and CDR2 is ANQGSEA. The CDR3 loop is CSVGFRPETNTGELFF. CDR3 DNA: TGCAGCGTTGGGTTTCGTCCTGAAACGAACACCGGGGAGCTGTTTTTT.

The CDR3 here is CASSGRVGAGELFF. The CDR3 DNA reads as TGTGCCAGCAGCGGCAGGGTGGGCGCCGGGGAGCTGTTTTTT. The chain combines TRBV9 with TRBJ2-2; TRBD1 might be the D (5 bases). The V and J ends lost 3 bases and 6 bases respectively, with 12 bases between them. Germline V CDR1 and CDR2: SGDLS, YYNGEE. The CDR3 runs to 14 residues.

The chain links TRBV29-1 to TRBJ1-2; 7 nucleotides agree with TRBD1. CDR3 length equals 14 residues. V trimming: 3 bases; J trimming: 6 bases; junction bases outside the gene matches: 10. CDR1 is SQVTM and CDR2 is ANQGSEA in the germline V gene. For the CDR3, the DNA is TGCAGCGTTGATCTATCCGGGACAGACCATGGCTACACCTTC. This encodes CSVDLSGTDHGYTF.

The V and J genes are TRBV11-2 and TRBJ1-2; TRBD1 might be the D (5 bases). Germline lookup yields CDR1 SGHAT and CDR2 FQNNGV. The CDR3 covers 13 residues. Trimming pared 5 bases from V and 4 bases from J, leaving 11 bases between. In DNA, the CDR3 is TGTGCCAGCAGCCTCAACCAGGGCTATGGCTACACCTTC. It codes for CASSLNQGYGYTF.

The V and J genes are TRBV7-9 and TRBJ2-7, with 7 bases lining up with TRBD2. V was clipped by 5 bases and J by 4 bases; unmatched bases: 11. The CDR3 is 15 amino acids. CDR1 and CDR2 (germline): SEHNR, FQNEAQ (reference sequence). CDR3 DNA sequence: TGTGCCAGCAGCAGTAGCGGGTTGGGGGGTTACGAGCAGTACTTC. Its protein product is CASSSSGLGGYEQYF.

V and J are TRBV6-5 and TRBJ1-2; the D is unclear. V was trimmed by 2 bases and J by 3 bases, leaving 7 bases between them. Germline assignment: CDR1 MNHEY and CDR2 SVGAGI. The CDR3 contains 13 residues. DNA for the CDR3: TGTGCCAGCAGTTACAGGGCGGACTATGGCTACACCTTC. Residues: CASSYRADYGYTF.

This clone was counted a single time. Written as DNA, the CDR3 is TGTGCCAGCAGCTTAGGAGACGATCAGCCCCAGCATTTT. It yields the protein CASSLGDDQPQHF. This chain links TRBV7-9 with TRBJ1-5; D call uncertain. Trimming took off 1 base at V and 5 bases at J, with 6 bases between the two ends. Germline V lookup: CDR1 SEHNR, CDR2 FQNEAQ (reference sequence). The CDR3 is 13 residues long.

The V and J genes are TRBV2 and TRBJ1-2; 8 nucleotides match TRBD1. Germline loops: CDR1 SNHLY, CDR2 FYNNEI. After removal of 0 bases from V and 8 bases from J, the junction contained 11 bases not matched to a gene. The CDR3 has 16 amino acids. The CDR3 region is CASSEAPGGAAGGYTF. The CDR3 DNA reads as TGTGCCAGCAGTGAAGCTCCAGGGGGCGCGGCGGGCGGCTACACCTTC.

The chain carries TRBV11-2 and TRBJ2-7; no firm D call. This CDR3 has 12 amino acids. Per germline, CDR1 SGHAT and CDR2 FQNNGV. Trimming left V 2 bases short and J 7 bases short, with 9 bases between. The CDR3 nucleotides read TGTGCCAGCAGCTTAATTTATAAGGAGCAGTACTTC. It encodes CASSLIYKEQYF. The full variable domain, with the rest looked up from reference TRBV11-2 and TRBJ2-7, is EAGVAQSPRYKIIEKRQSVAFWCNPISGHATLYWYQQILGQGPKLLIQFQNNGVVDDSQLPKDRFSAERLKGVDSTLKIQPAKLEDSAVYLCASSLIYKEQYFGPGTRLTVT.

This chain links TRBV19 with TRBJ2-3; D unresolved. Germline V gene sequence: CDR1 LNHDA, CDR2 SQIVND (reference sequence). Trimming left V 7 bases short and J 0 bases short, with 14 bases between. The CDR3 length is 15 residues. The CDR3 spells CASTPATASTDTQYF. In DNA form, the CDR3 reads TGTGCCAGTACGCCGGCGACGGCGAGCACAGATACGCAGTATTTT.

The chain joins TRBV2 to TRBJ1-2; D unresolved. CDR1 SNHLY and CDR2 FYNNEI come from the germline V gene. The CDR3 sequence is 10 residues long. V was cut by 6 bases and J by 10 bases, with 9 bases left in between. CDR3 nucleotides: TGTGCCAGCAGAGGGTGGGACTACACCTTC. It codes for CASRGWDYTF.

This clone showed up just once. This sequence joins TRBV5-5 and TRBJ1-3; 7 bases fit TRBD1. V was pared by 2 bases and J by 12 bases, with 11 bases of the junction left unmatched. Germline CDR1 is SGHKS and CDR2 is YYEKEE (reference sequence). This CDR3 comprises 14 residues. The CDR3 bases are TGTGCCAGCAGCTTACTTACAGGGGAATTGGGCATATATTTT. It is translated as CASSLLTGELGIYF.

J is TRBJ1-6 and V is TRBV5-1; D is uncertain. The germline V gene has CDR1 SGHRS and CDR2 YFSETQ. The CDR3 is made up of 16 amino acids. The germline V and J ends were trimmed by 1 base and 7 bases, with 15 bases remaining between them. The CDR3 sequence: CASSLIGQSSNSPLHF. CDR3 nucleotides: TGCGCCAGCAGCTTGATAGGGCAGTCGAGCAATTCACCCCTCCACTTT.

This clone was seen only once. The V gene is TRBV19, the J gene TRBJ2-3; 11 bases fit TRBD1. From germline, CDR1 is LNHDA and CDR2 SQIVND (reference sequence). V dropped 6 bases and J dropped 0; count of bases not matched to a gene: 2. The CDR3 spans 15 residues. The CDR3: CASSGTGGSTDTQYF. The CDR3 nucleotides are TGTGCCAGTAGCGGGACAGGGGGAAGCACAGATACGCAGTATTTT.

The chain links TRBV2 to TRBJ2-3; D possibly corresponds to TRBD1 (6 bases). The germline CDR1 and CDR2 sequences are SNHLY and FYNNEI. Trimming left V 7 bases short and J 4 bases short, with 15 bases between. The CDR3 covers 14 residues. The CDR3 DNA sequence: TGTGCCAGCATGGGGGCGGAAGGTCCAGATACGCAGTATTTT. Its protein product is CASMGAEGPDTQYF. Filled out from reference TRBV2 and TRBJ2-3, the complete variable domain reads EPEVTQTPSHQVTQMGQEVILRCVPISNHLYFYWYRQILGQKVEFLVSFYNNEISEKSEIFDDQFSVERPDGSNFTLKIRSTKLEDSAMYFCASMGAEGPDTQYFGPGTRLTVL.